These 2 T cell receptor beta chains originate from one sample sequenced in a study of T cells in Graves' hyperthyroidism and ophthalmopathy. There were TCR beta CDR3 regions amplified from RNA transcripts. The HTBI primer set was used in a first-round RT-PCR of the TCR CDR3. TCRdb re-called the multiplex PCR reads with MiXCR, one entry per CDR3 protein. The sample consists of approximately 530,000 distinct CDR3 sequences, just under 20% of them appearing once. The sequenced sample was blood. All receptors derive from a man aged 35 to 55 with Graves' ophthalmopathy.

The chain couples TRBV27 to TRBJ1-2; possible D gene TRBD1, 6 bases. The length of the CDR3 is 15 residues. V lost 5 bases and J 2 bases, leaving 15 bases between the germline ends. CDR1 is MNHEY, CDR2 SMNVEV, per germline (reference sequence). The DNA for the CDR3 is TGTGCCAGCAGTCCAGACGGGACAAAGAACTATGGCTACACCTTC. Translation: CASSPDGTKNYGYTF.

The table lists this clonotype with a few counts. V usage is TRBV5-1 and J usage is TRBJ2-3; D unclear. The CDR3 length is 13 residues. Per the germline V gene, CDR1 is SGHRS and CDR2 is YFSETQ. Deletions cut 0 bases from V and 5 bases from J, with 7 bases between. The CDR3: CASSLGNGDTQYF. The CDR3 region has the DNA TGCGCCAGCAGCTTGGGCAACGGAGATACGCAGTATTTT.